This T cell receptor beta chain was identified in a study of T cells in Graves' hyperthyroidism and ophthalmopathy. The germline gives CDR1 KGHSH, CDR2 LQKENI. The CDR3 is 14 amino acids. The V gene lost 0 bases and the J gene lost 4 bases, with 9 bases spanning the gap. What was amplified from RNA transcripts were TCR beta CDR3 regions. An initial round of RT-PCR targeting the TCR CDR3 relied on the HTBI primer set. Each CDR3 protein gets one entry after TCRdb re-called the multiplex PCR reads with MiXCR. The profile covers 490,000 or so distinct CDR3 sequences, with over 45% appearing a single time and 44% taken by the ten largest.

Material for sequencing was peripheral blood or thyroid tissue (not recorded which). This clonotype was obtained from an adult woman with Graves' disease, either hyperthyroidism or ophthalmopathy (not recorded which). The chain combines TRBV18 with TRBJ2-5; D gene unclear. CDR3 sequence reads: CASSPPEQRETQYF. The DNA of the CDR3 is TGTGCCAGCTCACCACCGGAGCAGCGAGAGACCCAGTACTTC.